The source of this T cell receptor (beta chain) is a study of CD8+ T cells in alopecia areata. The CDR3 consists of 13 residues. The germline V gene has CDR1 SQVTM and CDR2 ANQGSEA. Between the trimmed V and J ends, which lost 1 base and 3 bases, there was a span of 9 bases. In this sample, this clone turned up a few times. Extracted RNA was reverse transcribed into cDNA, the sequencing template. Only in-frame clones appear in the TCRdb table, and some are missing; sequencing was by immunoSEQ multiplex PCR. The table includes about 70,000 clones, approximately 30% detected once. Treatment in this sample: oral pan-JAK inhibitor, 5-10 mg twice daily.

The clonotype comes from a human donor with alopecia areata. The sequencing used CD8+ T cells sorted from blood, collected at week 4, from a patient treated with tofacitinib. The V gene is TRBV29-1, the J gene TRBJ1-2; TRBD1 might be the D (5 bases). The DNA of the CDR3 is TGCAGCGTTGAAGCGGGGACCCACTATGGCTACACCTTC. Translation: CSVEAGTHYGYTF.